The 28 T cell receptor beta chains listed next were all sequenced from one sample in a study of type 1 regulatory T cells. MiXCR was run by TCRdb on the reads, yielding one entry per CDR3 protein. There are some 20,000 distinct CDR3 sequences in the sample; more than 45% occur only once, and around 5% lies in the top ten. What these receptors recognize is not known. Sequences were obtained from cultured T cells, either the whole culture or a sorted T cell fraction (not recorded which). The receptors here all came from a human donor in good health.

This clonotype was seen more than once but under ten times. The chain has TRBV6-5 and TRBJ1-5, with D possibly being TRBD1 (5 bases). This CDR3 has 13 residues. Germline assignment: CDR1 MNHEY and CDR2 SVGAGI. V was cut by 6 bases and J by 5 bases, with 11 bases left in between. For the CDR3, the DNA is TGTGCCAGCAGAATCGACAGTTATCAGCCCCAGCATTTT. This sequence encodes CASRIDSYQPQHF.

Of note for this clonotype: One end of the junction fails to match germline, which may point to a read error. This CDR3 reads CASSLGLVSTDTQYF. The CDR3 coding sequence is TGTGCCAGCAGCCTCGGACTAGTAAGCACAGATACGCAGTATTTT. The chain employs TRBV5-1 and TRBJ2-3; 7 nucleotides align to TRBD2. This CDR3 contains 15 residues. CDR1 and CDR2 (germline): SGHRS, YFSETQ. The complete variable domain, with remaining parts taken from reference TRBV5-1 and TRBJ2-3, reads KAGVTQTPRYLIKTRGQQVTLSCSPISGHRSVSWYQQTPGQGLQFLFEYFSETQRNKGNFPGRFSGRQFSNSRSEMNVSTLELGDSALYLCASSLGLVSTDTQYFGPGTRLTVL.

The chain is built from TRBV12-3 or TRBV12-4 and TRBJ1-2, with 8 bases that match TRBD1. J lost 6 bases, V lost 8 bases, and 8 bases had no gene match. The CDR3 is 13 amino acids. CDR3 in amino acids: CASVYRGSDGYTF. In DNA form, the CDR3 reads TGTGCCAGCGTTTACAGGGGGAGCGATGGCTACACCTTC.

This clonotype has just a few counts. This chain uses TRBV28 with TRBJ2-7, with unresolved D. The germline CDR1 and CDR2 sequences are MDHEN and SYDVKM. This CDR3 has 15 amino acids. Trimming left V 5 bases short and J 0 bases short, with 14 bases between. DNA for the CDR3: TGTGCCAGCAGTCCGGCGGCAGAGAGCTCCTACGAGCAGTACTTC. Encoded protein: CASSPAAESSYEQYF. Full variable domain (missing parts from reference TRBV28 and TRBJ2-7): DVKVTQSSRYLVKRTGEKVFLECVQDMDHENMFWYRQDPGLGLRLIYFSYDVKMKEKGDIPEGYSVSREKKERFSLILESASTNQTSMYLCASSPAAESSYEQYFGPGTRLTVT.

The chain joins TRBV20-1 to TRBJ1-5; a weak D match, TRBD1 (5 bases). The germline V and J ends were trimmed by 2 bases and 0 bases, with 8 bases remaining between them. The CDR3 consists of 14 residues. The V gene's germline CDR1 is DFQATT and CDR2 SNEGSKA (reference sequence). The CDR3 is CSARSGGSNQPQHF. The CDR3 coding sequence is TGCAGTGCTAGATCCGGGGGTAGCAATCAGCCCCAGCATTTT.

V gene TRBV5-1 combines with J gene TRBJ2-7; the match to TRBD2 covers 10 bases. Germline CDR1 is SGHRS and CDR2 is YFSETQ. The CDR3 is 15 residues long. J gave up 2 bases and V 4 bases, and 6 bases lay outside the gene matches. CDR3 nucleotide sequence: TGCGCCAGCAGCGGTCTAGCGGGGGACCCCTACGAGCAGTACTTC. Protein sequence: CASSGLAGDPYEQYF. The full variable domain, completed using reference TRBV5-1 and TRBJ2-7, is KAGVTQTPRYLIKTRGQQVTLSCSPISGHRSVSWYQQTPGQGLQFLFEYFSETQRNKGNFPGRFSGRQFSNSRSEMNVSTLELGDSALYLCASSGLAGDPYEQYFGPGTRLTVT.

The chain employs TRBV30 and TRBJ1-2, with D uncertain. The V gene's germline CDR1 is GTSNPN and CDR2 SVGIG (reference sequence). Trimming shortened V by 0 bases and J by 5 bases, and 10 bases separated the two germline ends. CDR3 length: 13 amino acids. CDR3 sequence reads: CAWSVLGNYGYTF. CDR3 nucleotides: TGTGCCTGGAGTGTATTGGGGAATTATGGCTACACCTTC.

The rearrangement uses TRBV3-1 and TRBJ2-3, with D unclear. V was trimmed by 6 bases and J by 5 bases, leaving 6 bases between them. The CDR3 runs to 11 residues. Looked up from germline, CDR1 is LGHDT and CDR2 is YNNKEL (reference sequence). CDR3 in amino acids: CASRVEDTQYF. CDR3 in DNA: TGTGCCAGCAGGGTAGAAGATACGCAGTATTTT.

Relative to its sample, this clonotype is medium-sized. The CDR3 DNA is TGCAGTGCTAGACCCGGGGGGGAGGCTTTCTTT. Translation: CSARPGGEAFF. The rearrangement uses TRBV20-1 and TRBJ1-1; D is possibly TRBD1 (5 bases). Germline CDR1 DFQATT, CDR2 SNEGSKA (reference sequence). V dropped 2 bases and J dropped 11 bases, with 12 bases sitting between them. The CDR3 has 11 residues.

This clonotype occurred a few times. The J gene is TRBJ2-7, the V gene TRBV18; 9 bases map to TRBD2. The CDR3 runs to 16 residues. Germline-derived CDR1 and CDR2 are KGHSH and LQKENI. The J segment lost 5 bases and the V segment lost 1 base, leaving 9 bases of the junction unmatched. CDR3 in DNA: TGTGCCAGCTCACCACTGGGCGGCGGGGGGGTCCACGAGCAGTACTTC. This encodes CASSPLGGGGVHEQYF.

This clonotype was recorded a few times. The CDR3 DNA reads TGTGCCAGCAGCTTAGGTTGGGGGACTGGAGTTCAAGAGACCCAGTACTTC. This sequence encodes CASSLGWGTGVQETQYF. The chain carries TRBV11-3 and TRBJ2-5; D is perhaps TRBD2 (6 bases). CDR1 and CDR2 from the germline V gene are SGHNT and YENEEA. The CDR3 is 17 residues long. V was clipped by 1 base and J by 2 bases, with 17 bases between them. Full variable domain (remainder filled in from reference TRBV11-3 and TRBJ2-5): EAGVVQSPRYKIIEKKQPVAFWCNPISGHNTLYWYLQNLGQGPELLIRYENEEAVDDSQLPKDRFSAERLKGVDSTLKIQPAELGDSAVYLCASSLGWGTGVQETQYFGPGTRLLVL.

Here the CDR3 DNA reads TGCGCCAGCAGCTTGGGACTCGGACAGTCTTCACCCCTCCACTTT. The encoded protein is CASSLGLGQSSPLHF. The chain has TRBV5-1 and TRBJ1-6, with D perhaps matching TRBD1 (6 bases). This CDR3 is 15 amino acids long. Germline lookup yields CDR1 SGHRS and CDR2 YFSETQ. Trimming took 0 bases from V and 9 from J, leaving 13 bases between them.

In its sample, this clonotype is medium-sized (0.01 to 0.1%). CDR3 sequence: CASSQEGYVPYGYTF. The CDR3, as DNA: TGTGCCAGCAGCCAAGAAGGGTACGTCCCCTATGGCTACACCTTC. The chain has TRBV4-2 and TRBJ1-2; D is uncertain. This CDR3 has 15 residues. Trimming took 0 bases from V and 4 from J, leaving 12 bases between them. Germline lookup yields CDR1 LGHNA and CDR2 YNFKEQ.

The table lists this clonotype with many counts. The chain has TRBV20-1 and TRBJ2-7; tentatively, D is TRBD2 (5 bases). Germline V CDR1 and CDR2: DFQATT, SNEGSKA (reference sequence). Trimming took off 6 bases at V and 6 bases at J, with 21 bases between the two ends. The CDR3 contains 14 residues. Here the CDR3 reads CSASLDLRVREQYF. CDR3 bases: TGCAGTGCGTCCCTAGACCTGCGGGTCCGCGAGCAGTACTTC.

The chain links TRBV10-3 to TRBJ2-3, with 11 nucleotides matching TRBD2. V dropped 5 bases and J dropped 2; count of bases not matched to a gene: 3. In germline, CDR1 is ENHRY, CDR2 SYGVKD. The CDR3 totals 15 residues. CDR3 nucleotide sequence: TGTGCCATCAGTAAACTAGCGGGGGACACAGATACGCAGTATTTT. It translates to CAISKLAGDTDTQYF.

The chain combines TRBV10-3 with TRBJ1-5, with D perhaps matching TRBD1 (5 bases). The germline CDR1 and CDR2 sequences are ENHRY and SYGVKD. This CDR3 has 16 residues. V dropped 3 bases and J dropped 3 bases, with 15 bases sitting between them. CDR3 in DNA: TGTGCCATCAGTGACCGGGGAGGGGTCGACAATCAGCCCCAGCATTTT. Its protein is CAISDRGGVDNQPQHF.

The V gene is TRBV20-1, the J gene TRBJ1-1; 8 bases match TRBD1. In germline, CDR1 is DFQATT, CDR2 SNEGSKA (reference sequence). This CDR3 is 13 amino acids long. V lost 3 bases and J lost 5; bases outside the gene matches: 5. The CDR3 sequence: CSARTGEWTEAFF. The DNA of the CDR3 is TGCAGTGCTAGGACAGGGGAGTGGACTGAAGCTTTCTTT.

The V and J genes are TRBV9 and TRBJ2-1; the match to TRBD2 covers 13 bases. V was pared by 3 bases and J by 7 bases, with 7 bases of the junction left unmatched. Germline CDR1 is SGDLS and CDR2 is YYNGEE. The CDR3 is made up of 16 amino acids. CDR3 amino acids: CASSGPGLAGVNEQFF. Written as DNA, the CDR3 is TGTGCCAGCAGCGGCCCCGGACTAGCGGGGGTAAATGAGCAGTTCTTC. The full variable domain, in which reference TRBV9 and TRBJ2-1 provide the parts outside the CDR3, is DSGVTQTPKHLITATGQRVTLRCSPRSGDLSVYWYQQSLDQGLQFLIQYYNGEERAKGNILERFSAQQFPDLHSELNLSSLELGDSALYFCASSGPGLAGVNEQFFGPGTRLTVL.

In this sample, this clonotype turned up a few times. The chain couples TRBV18 to TRBJ1-1, with TRBD1 identical over 7 bases. J lost 3 bases, V lost 6 bases, and 4 bases had no gene match. Germline CDR1 reads KGHSH; CDR2 reads LQKENI. This CDR3 comprises 13 residues. CDR3 in amino acids: CASSTGYDTEAFF. In nucleotides, the CDR3 is TGTGCCAGCTCGACAGGGTATGACACTGAAGCTTTCTTT.

The rearrangement links TRBV7-2 to TRBJ2-3; 9 bases line up with TRBD1. V shed 5 bases, J shed 7 bases, and the junction held 10 bases outside the gene matches. This CDR3 contains 15 residues. Germline loops: CDR1 SGHTA, CDR2 FQGNSA. The CDR3 DNA sequence: TGTGCCAGCAGCCTAACCTGGACAGGGGTGAATACGCAGTATTTT. This sequence encodes CASSLTWTGVNTQYF.

Worth noting for this clonotype: Since a much larger clone is just one base distant, this may be a read error. The chain couples TRBV20-1 to TRBJ1-6; perhaps TRBD1 as D (5 bases). Germline loops: CDR1 DFQATT, CDR2 SNEGSKA (reference sequence). The CDR3 sequence is 15 residues long. The CDR3 loop is CSARAGSSYNSLLHF. The CDR3 nucleotides read TGCAGTGCCAGGGCAGGGAGCTCCTATAATTCACTCCTCCACTTT.

The chain carries TRBV11-3 and TRBJ2-7; weak D call: TRBD2 (7 bases). Trimming pared 6 bases from V and 3 bases from J, leaving 12 bases between. The CDR3 has 13 amino acids. The germline gives CDR1 SGHNT, CDR2 YENEEA. The CDR3 spells CASRGRGDYEQYF. CDR3 sequence (DNA): TGTGCCAGCAGGGGGAGGGGGGACTACGAGCAGTACTTC. Using reference TRBV11-3 and TRBJ2-7 for the parts outside the CDR3, the full variable domain is EAGVVQSPRYKIIEKKQPVAFWCNPISGHNTLYWYLQNLGQGPELLIRYENEEAVDDSQLPKDRFSAERLKGVDSTLKIQPAELGDSAVYLCASRGRGDYEQYFGPGTRLTVT.

At least ten counts were recorded for this clonotype. This chain connects TRBV29-1 to TRBJ2-3; 11 bases fit TRBD1. Germline loops: CDR1 SQVTM, CDR2 ANQGSEA. J lost 4 bases, V lost 6 bases, and 6 bases had no gene match. This CDR3 is 14 amino acids long. This CDR3 is CSVRDRGGADTQYF. The CDR3 DNA sequence: TGCAGCGTCCGGGACAGGGGGGGAGCAGATACGCAGTATTTT.

This chain connects TRBV12-3 or TRBV12-4 to TRBJ2-1, with 12 bases that match TRBD1. V lost 6 bases, J lost 9 bases, and 15 bases stayed unmatched. CDR3 size: 17 residues. The CDR3 DNA follows: TGTGCCAGCAGCCACTCTTCCGGGACAGGGGGCAAAGGTGAGCAGTTCTTC. As protein: CASSHSSGTGGKGEQFF.

This clonotype is categorized as medium-sized (0.01 to 0.1%). The chain is built from TRBV12-3 or TRBV12-4 and TRBJ1-1; a possible D gene is TRBD1 (5 bases). The CDR3 is 14 amino acids. Deletions cut 2 bases from V and 4 bases from J, with 11 bases between. The CDR3 DNA reads TGTGCCAGCAGTTTACAGGGCGTGGTCACTGAAGCTTTCTTT. Its translation: CASSLQGVVTEAFF.

As for this clonotype: Likely a read error: the CDR3 ends without its conserved phenylalanine or tryptophan. The rearrangement joins TRBV7-9 to TRBJ2-7; TRBD1 aligns across 9 bases. Germline values: CDR1 SEHNR, CDR2 FQNEAQ (reference sequence). The CDR3 consists of 16 residues. J was trimmed by 3 bases and V by 4 bases; bases with no gene match: 10. The CDR3 is CASSSQGGQGYYEQYI. The CDR3 DNA sequence: TGTGCCAGCAGCTCCCAAGGGGGACAGGGTTACTACGAGCAGTACATC.

V is TRBV12-3 or TRBV12-4 and J is TRBJ1-2; 8 positions agree with TRBD1. Germline trimming cut 5 bases from V and 4 bases from J; bases unmatched to any gene: 12. The CDR3 length is 16 residues. The DNA for the CDR3 is TGTGCCAGCAGTAGGACAGGGCAACACCGGCCCTATGGCTACACCTTC. It codes for CASSRTGQHRPYGYTF.

V usage is TRBV12-3 or TRBV12-4 and J usage is TRBJ1-1; D is perhaps TRBD1 (6 bases). The CDR3 contains 13 residues. V gave up 3 bases and J gave up 1 base, with 6 bases separating them. The CDR3 bases are TGTGCCAGCAGTTTGACAGGGAACACTGAAGCTTTCTTT. Its translation is CASSLTGNTEAFF.